This TCR beta chain appears in the sequencing data of a study of T cells in Graves' hyperthyroidism and ophthalmopathy (dated by TCRdb to about 2019). Broadly, across the study: Peripheral blood samples were taken at initial diagnosis, before any treatment was given. Prospective prediction of ophthalmopathy was tested in an independent validation cohort of 18 to 20 hyperthyroidism patients and around 16 patients who later progressed to ophthalmopathy. Once sampling was done, hyperthyroidism patients were given methimazole at a starting dose of 30 mg daily, whereas ophthalmopathy patients were given high-dose intravenous methylprednisolone. TCR Vbeta CDR3 sequencing of 135 peripheral blood samples (under 45 ophthalmopathy, about 74 hyperthyroidism and approximately 17 progressor patients) is reported in the paper. In more than 5 Graves' hyperthyroidism patients, the study also compared T-cell repertoires from thyroid tissue with T-cell repertoires from blood. TCR V-J signatures able to tell the groups apart were searched for in a discovery cohort of 95 to 100 patients, of whom over 40 had Graves' ophthalmopathy and roughly 58 had stable Graves' hyperthyroidism. The roughly 94 discovery patients were randomly divided into training and test sets at a 7:3 ratio. Overall study results and their limits: A 13 V-J signature model separated ophthalmopathy from stable hyperthyroidism, with about 88% sensitivity and roughly 82% specificity in cross-validation and 80%/75% in testing. No statistical method was used to set the sample size in advance, and investigators knew the group allocation. Most expanded thyroid clonotypes (frequency above 0.001) were also found in blood, which suggests that blood repertoires may mirror thyroid immune responses. During validation, the model predicted progression to ophthalmopathy a median of around 6 months ahead of onset, with more than 60% sensitivity and roughly 72% specificity.

This clonotype was counted many times. No antigen is known for it. No base quality values were provided; no much bigger clone lies one nucleotide off. TCR beta CDR3 regions were amplified from RNA transcripts. For the first round of RT-PCR on the TCR CDR3, the HTBI primer set was used together with the Qiagen OneStep RT-PCR kit. A second multiplex PCR round built the libraries, followed by size selection and purification. Paired-end sequencing of the libraries was performed with 100 bp reads on an Illumina HiSeq2000. In the source study's methods: SOAPnuke was used to process the raw data, throwing out any read that contained adapters or uncalled bases, had a mean Phred below 15, or lacked an exact constant-primer or identifier match. High-quality paired reads were merged using COPE v1.2.5, and each unique nucleotide sequence was defined as a clonotype. MiTCR v1.1 was used to align clonotypes to the IMGT TRBV, TRBD and TRBJ reference segments. The analysis was restricted to V-J combinations with a frequency above 0.0001, which together covered 98% to 99.2% of the repertoires. The TCS score was defined as the ratio of F50 (clonal expansion) to E x V (chaos), calculated using BLOSUM62-based TCRdist between CDR3 peptides within each V-J. Welch's t-statistics and random forest reduced 500 to 550 V-J features to roughly 13, which were used in a naive Bayes classifier (R e1071). TCRdb's own reprocessing of the public reads used fastp at Q25 and MiXCR and kept productive beta chains. Every entry covers one CDR3 protein and lists the most common genes and DNA from its rows. The V and J calls and clone size come from TCRdb's table, not from the authors' own analysis. The sample table shows approximately 690,000 distinct CDR3 sequences, and more than 14% are seen once. Roughly an eighth of the sample rests with the top ten.

Moderately to severely active disease, a Clinical Activity Score of at least 3, a NOSPECS grade of at least 4, and a duration under 3 months were present in ophthalmopathy patients. Exclusion was applied to patients with uncontrolled infections, other autoimmune diseases, pregnancy or lactation. Diagnoses were based on clinical symptoms, serum thyroxine and TRAb, thyroid ultrasound and orbital computed tomography. PBMCs were separated from about 10 ml of fresh peripheral blood using Ficoll-Paque density gradient centrifugation. Total RNA was extracted using Trizol reagent, and RNA quality was assessed on an Agilent 2100 Bioanalyzer. Relative to germline, V is missing 8 bases and J is missing 0 bases, with 7 bases of the junction outside any gene match. Inclusive of the bounding cysteine and phenylalanine, the CDR3 is 14 residues long. The retained sequence is limited to the CDR3, 42 bases, with the frame set at the first base. CDR1 and CDR2 (SQVTM, ANQGSEA) derive from the germline V gene.

The receptor was derived from a woman in her 50s with Graves' ophthalmopathy. In this chain, TRBV29-1 is recombined with TRBJ2-1; TRBD2 lines up with 7 middle nucleotides. Sequences were obtained from blood. DNA sequence: TGCAGCATACCCAGCGGGATCTCCTACAATGAGCAGTTCTTC. Its translation reads: CSIPSGISYNEQFF.